This TCR beta chain is drawn from a study of blood T cell repertoires in COVID-19. At the level of the study: COVID-19 samples from acute and convalescent phases originated in the United States, Italy and Spain.

This CDR3 has 14 residues. Germline V gene sequence: CDR1 SGHAT, CDR2 FQNNGV. Trimming cost V 0 bases and J 7 bases; bases outside gene matches: 5. Per the study methods: Reference gene primers were amplified, and this amplification served to estimate nucleated cell counts. Method: immunoSEQ multiplex PCR; TCRdb's copy keeps in-frame clones and lacks some. Clone size and the V and J calls come from that table; the DNA yielded D and trimming. The sample consists of fewer than 250,000 clones, about 90% of them appearing once. The J gene is TRBJ1-2, the V gene TRBV11-2; 7 nucleotides align to TRBD1. What was sequenced was peripheral blood. This clonotype was obtained from a woman aged 45-65 years with acute or convalescent COVID-19. DNA of the CDR3: TGTGCCAGCAGCTTAGAACAGGGGATAGGTGGCTACACCTTC. Amino acid sequence: CASSLEQGIGGYTF.